A selection of T cell receptor beta chains follows, all from one sample in a study of T cell responses to AZD1222 COVID-19 vaccine. Profiled with immunoSEQ multiplex PCR; TCRdb holds only in-frame clones, not every one. The sample has under 45,000 clones; 88% are singletons. The specimen comprised peripheral blood, sampled 28 days after the second dose of the MenACWY control vaccine. Source of these receptors: an adult who received the MenACWY meningococcal vaccine as a control. CDR3s include the opening cysteine and the closing phenylalanine or tryptophan. Fields, in order: V gene, J gene, CDR3 protein.

TRBV29-1	TRBJ2-3	CSVLRGRTDTQYF
TRBV3-1/TRBV3-2	TRBJ1-2	CASSQGTGAKNYGYTF
TRBV28	TRBJ2-3	CASRSLVGGTDTQYF
TRBV28	TRBJ1-5	CASNSLWGGGQPQHF
TRBV12-3/TRBV12-4	TRBJ1-2	CASSPDRSYGYTF
TRBV3-1/TRBV3-2	TRBJ2-1	CASSRPGTGAYNEQFF
TRBV6-4	TRBJ1-2	CASSDEGLGGYTF
TRBV29-1	TRBJ1-1	CSVEGRQNTEAFF
TRBV4-2	TRBJ1-3	CASSQDLGTGSGNTIYF
TRBV5-1	TRBJ2-1	CASSPSTSGAWDEQFF
TRBV4-2	TRBJ1-1	CASSLDTEAFF
TRBV19	TRBJ1-5	CASLPGGGGSNQPQHF
TRBV28	TRBJ1-6	CASSFGGAHNSPLHF
TRBV4-1	TRBJ2-1	CASSPPGYNEQFF
TRBV7-9	TRBJ2-5	CASSFRGETQYF
TRBV7-9	TRBJ2-7	CASSPGTSGSGYEQYF
TRBV27	TRBJ2-3	CASSLSMWTSGSSTDTQYF
TRBV5-1	TRBJ2-2	CASSRDRGASGELFF
TRBV7-7	TRBJ2-1	CASSRDLINEQFF
TRBV19	TRBJ2-1	CASSPGSPNEQFF
TRBV4-2	TRBJ2-2	CASSQLAGEGSGELFF
TRBV9	TRBJ2-7	CASSADWGRFYEQYF
TRBV11-3	TRBJ2-2	CASSGSGLNTGELFF
TRBV7-9	TRBJ1-2	CASSLARGTYGYTF
TRBV11-2	TRBJ2-7	CASSRGDRASYEQYF
TRBV7-6	TRBJ2-2	CASSSSYTGELFF
TRBV27	TRBJ1-2	CASSPGQYLYGYTF
TRBV5-1	TRBJ2-1	CASSTGQGLALGYDEQFF
TRBV28	TRBJ2-1	CASKPTIGLAVYNEQFF
TRBV19	TRBJ2-5	CASSFGGLVETQYF
TRBV6-1	TRBJ1-6	CASSEMSAYNSPLHF
TRBV19	TRBJ2-1	CASSEAGGPWDEQFF
TRBV4-1	TRBJ1-2	CASSQTASNYGYTF
TRBV7-2	TRBJ2-7	CASSLENSNYEQYF
TRBV24-1	TRBJ2-3	CATSDLGRGGTDTQYF
TRBV6-6	TRBJ2-2	CASSYGREYFGELFF
TRBV28	TRBJ2-7	CASSPFSGGYEQYF
TRBV28	TRBJ2-2	CASSPAGVRTGELFF
TRBV5-1	TRBJ1-1	CASSKGQNSMNTEAFF
TRBV12-2	TRBJ2-7	CASRRRTSGPYEQYF
TRBV3-1/TRBV3-2	TRBJ2-3	CASSQATSGQDTQYF